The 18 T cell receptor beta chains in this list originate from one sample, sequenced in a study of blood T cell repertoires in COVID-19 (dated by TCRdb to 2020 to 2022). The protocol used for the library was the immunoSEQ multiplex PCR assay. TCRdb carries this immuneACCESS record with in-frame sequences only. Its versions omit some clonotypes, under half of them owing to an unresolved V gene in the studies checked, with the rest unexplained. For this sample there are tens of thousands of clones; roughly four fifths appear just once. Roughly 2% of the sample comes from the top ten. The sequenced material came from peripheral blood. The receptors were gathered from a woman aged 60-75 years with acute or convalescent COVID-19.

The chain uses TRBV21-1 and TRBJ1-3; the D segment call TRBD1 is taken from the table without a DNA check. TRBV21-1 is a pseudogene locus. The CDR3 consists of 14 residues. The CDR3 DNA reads TGTGCCAGCAGCAGGGACAACTCTGGAAACACCATATATTTT. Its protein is CASSRDNSGNTIYF.

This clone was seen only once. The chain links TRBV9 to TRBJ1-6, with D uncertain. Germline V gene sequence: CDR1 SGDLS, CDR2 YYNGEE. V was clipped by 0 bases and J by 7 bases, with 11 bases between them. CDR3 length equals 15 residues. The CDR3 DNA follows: TGTGCCAGCAGCGTAGATGGGCTATGGAATTCACCCCTCCACTTT. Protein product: CASSVDGLWNSPLHF.

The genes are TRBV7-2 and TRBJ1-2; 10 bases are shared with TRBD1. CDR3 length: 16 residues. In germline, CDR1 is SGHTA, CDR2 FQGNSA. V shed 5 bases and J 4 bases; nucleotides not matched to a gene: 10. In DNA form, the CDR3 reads TGTGCCAGCAGCCCTAATCGACAGGGGGCAAGCTATGGCTACACCTTC. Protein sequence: CASSPNRQGASYGYTF.

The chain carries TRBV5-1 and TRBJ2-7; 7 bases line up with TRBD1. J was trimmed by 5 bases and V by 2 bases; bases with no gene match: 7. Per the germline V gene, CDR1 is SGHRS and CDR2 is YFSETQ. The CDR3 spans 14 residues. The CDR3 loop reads CASSFSGQADEQYF. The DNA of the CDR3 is TGCGCCAGCAGCTTCTCCGGACAGGCGGACGAGCAGTACTTC.

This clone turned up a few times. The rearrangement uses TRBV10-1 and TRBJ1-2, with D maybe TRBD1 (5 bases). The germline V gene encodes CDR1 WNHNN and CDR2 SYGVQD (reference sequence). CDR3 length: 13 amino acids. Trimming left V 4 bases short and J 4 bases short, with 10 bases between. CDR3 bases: TGCGCCAGCAGTGCTCAGGGCTCCTATGGCTACACCTTC. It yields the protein CASSAQGSYGYTF.

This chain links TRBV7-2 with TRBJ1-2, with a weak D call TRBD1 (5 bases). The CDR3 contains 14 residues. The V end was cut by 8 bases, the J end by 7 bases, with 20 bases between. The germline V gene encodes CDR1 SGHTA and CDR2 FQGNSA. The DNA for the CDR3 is TGTGCCAGCGGCGGCGGGGGAATAAGGGGTGGCTACACCTTC. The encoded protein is CASGGGGIRGGYTF.

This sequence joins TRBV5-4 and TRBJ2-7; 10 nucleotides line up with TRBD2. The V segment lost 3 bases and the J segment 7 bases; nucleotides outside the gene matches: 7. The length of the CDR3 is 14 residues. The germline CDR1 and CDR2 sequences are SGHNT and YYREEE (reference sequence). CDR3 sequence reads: CASSYSGGQREQYF. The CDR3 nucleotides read TGTGCCAGCAGCTATAGCGGGGGGCAGAGGGAGCAGTACTTC.

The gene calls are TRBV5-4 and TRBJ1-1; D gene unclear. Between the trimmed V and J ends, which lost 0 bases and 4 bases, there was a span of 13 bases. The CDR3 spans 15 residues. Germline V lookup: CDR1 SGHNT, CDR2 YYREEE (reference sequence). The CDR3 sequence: CASSLAVAGGTEAFF. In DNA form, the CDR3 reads TGTGCCAGCAGCTTGGCGGTCGCTGGAGGCACTGAAGCTTTCTTT.

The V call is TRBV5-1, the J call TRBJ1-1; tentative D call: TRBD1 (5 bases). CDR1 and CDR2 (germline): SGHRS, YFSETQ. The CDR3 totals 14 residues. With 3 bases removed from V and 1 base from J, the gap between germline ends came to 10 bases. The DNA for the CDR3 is TGCGCCAGCAGCTGGGGTGGACAGAACACTGAAGCTTTCTTT. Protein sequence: CASSWGGQNTEAFF.

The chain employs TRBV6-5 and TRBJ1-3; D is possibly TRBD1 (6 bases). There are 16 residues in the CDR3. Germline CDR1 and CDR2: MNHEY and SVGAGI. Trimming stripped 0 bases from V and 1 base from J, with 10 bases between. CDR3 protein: CASSYSLGTSGNTIYF. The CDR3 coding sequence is TGTGCCAGCAGTTACTCGCTTGGGACATCTGGAAACACCATATATTTT.

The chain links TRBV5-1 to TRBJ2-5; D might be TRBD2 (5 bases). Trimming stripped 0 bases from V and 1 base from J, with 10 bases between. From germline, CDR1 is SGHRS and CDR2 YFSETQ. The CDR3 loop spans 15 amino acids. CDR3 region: CASSLGRRSQETQYF. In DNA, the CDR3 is TGCGCCAGCAGCTTGGGGCGGAGGAGCCAAGAGACCCAGTACTTC.

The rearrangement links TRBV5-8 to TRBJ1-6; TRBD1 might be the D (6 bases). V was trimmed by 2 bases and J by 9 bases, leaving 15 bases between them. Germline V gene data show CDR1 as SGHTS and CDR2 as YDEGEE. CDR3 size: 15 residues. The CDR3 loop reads CASSFAGATSSPLHF. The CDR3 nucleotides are TGTGCCAGCAGCTTCGCAGGGGCGACATCTTCACCCCTCCACTTT.

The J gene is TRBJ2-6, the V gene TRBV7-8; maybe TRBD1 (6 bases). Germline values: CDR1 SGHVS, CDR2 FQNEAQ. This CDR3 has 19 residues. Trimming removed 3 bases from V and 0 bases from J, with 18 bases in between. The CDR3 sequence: CASSFQVMTGISGANVLTF. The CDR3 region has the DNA TGTGCCAGCAGCTTTCAGGTGATGACAGGAATCTCTGGGGCCAACGTCCTGACTTTC.

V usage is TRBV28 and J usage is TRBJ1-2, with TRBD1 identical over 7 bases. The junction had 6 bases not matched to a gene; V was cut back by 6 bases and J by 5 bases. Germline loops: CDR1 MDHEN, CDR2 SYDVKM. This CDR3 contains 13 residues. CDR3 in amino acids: CASSSGTEYGYTF. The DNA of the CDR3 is TGTGCCAGCAGCTCCGGGACAGAATATGGCTACACCTTC.

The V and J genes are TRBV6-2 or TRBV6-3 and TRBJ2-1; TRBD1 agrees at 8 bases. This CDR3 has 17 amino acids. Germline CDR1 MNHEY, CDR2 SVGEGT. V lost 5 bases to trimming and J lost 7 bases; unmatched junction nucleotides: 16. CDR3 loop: CASSLPNAGTGWNEQFF. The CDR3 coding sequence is TGTGCCAGCAGTCTACCAAACGCCGGGACAGGATGGAATGAGCAGTTCTTC.

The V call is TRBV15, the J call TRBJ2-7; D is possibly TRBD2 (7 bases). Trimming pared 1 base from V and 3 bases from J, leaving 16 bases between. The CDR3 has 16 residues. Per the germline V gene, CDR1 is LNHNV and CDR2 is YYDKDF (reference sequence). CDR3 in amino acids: CATSRGGNGGHYEQYF. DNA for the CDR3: TGTGCCACCAGCAGAGGGGGAAACGGGGGGCACTACGAGCAGTACTTC.

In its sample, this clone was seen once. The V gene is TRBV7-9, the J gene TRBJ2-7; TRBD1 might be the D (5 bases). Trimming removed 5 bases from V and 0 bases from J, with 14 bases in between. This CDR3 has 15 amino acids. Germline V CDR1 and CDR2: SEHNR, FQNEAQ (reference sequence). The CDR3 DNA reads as TGTGCCAGCAGCCATCTCGGCAGGGCCTCCTACGAGCAGTACTTC. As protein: CASSHLGRASYEQYF.

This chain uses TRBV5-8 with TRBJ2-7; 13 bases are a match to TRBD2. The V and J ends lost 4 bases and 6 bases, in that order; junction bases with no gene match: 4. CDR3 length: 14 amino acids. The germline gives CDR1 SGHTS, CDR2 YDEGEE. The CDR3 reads CASSHRLAGGEQYF. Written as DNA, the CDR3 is TGTGCCAGCAGCCACAGACTAGCGGGAGGCGAGCAGTACTTC.